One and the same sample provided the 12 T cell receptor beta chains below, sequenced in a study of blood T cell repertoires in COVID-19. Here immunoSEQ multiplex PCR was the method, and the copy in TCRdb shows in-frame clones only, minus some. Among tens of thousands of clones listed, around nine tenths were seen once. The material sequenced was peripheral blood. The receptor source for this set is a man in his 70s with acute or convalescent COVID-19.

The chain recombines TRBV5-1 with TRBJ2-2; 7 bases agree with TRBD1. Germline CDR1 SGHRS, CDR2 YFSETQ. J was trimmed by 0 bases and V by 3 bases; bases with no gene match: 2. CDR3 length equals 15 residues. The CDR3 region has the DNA TGCGCCAGCAGCTCAGGGACAGCGAACACCGGGGAGCTGTTTTTT. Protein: CASSSGTANTGELFF.

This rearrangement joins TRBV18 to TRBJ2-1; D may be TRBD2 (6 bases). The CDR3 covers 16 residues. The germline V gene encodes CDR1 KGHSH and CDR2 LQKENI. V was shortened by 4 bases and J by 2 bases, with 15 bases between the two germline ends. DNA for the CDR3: TGTGCCAGCTCACAACTTCAAGCGGGCACCTACAATGAGCAGTTCTTC. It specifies CASSQLQAGTYNEQFF.

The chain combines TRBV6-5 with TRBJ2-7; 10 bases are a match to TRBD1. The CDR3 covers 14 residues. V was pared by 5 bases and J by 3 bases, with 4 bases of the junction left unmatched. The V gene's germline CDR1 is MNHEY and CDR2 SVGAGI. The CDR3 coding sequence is TGTGCCAGCAGTCCAGGGACAGGGGTCTACGAGCAGTACTTC. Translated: CASSPGTGVYEQYF.

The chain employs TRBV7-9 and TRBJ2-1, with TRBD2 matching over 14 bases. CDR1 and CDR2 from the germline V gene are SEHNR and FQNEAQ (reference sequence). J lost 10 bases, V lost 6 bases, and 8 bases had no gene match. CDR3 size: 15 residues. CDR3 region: CASSSGLAGGYEQFF. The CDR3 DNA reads TGTGCCAGCAGTTCTGGACTAGCGGGGGGTTACGAGCAGTTCTTC.

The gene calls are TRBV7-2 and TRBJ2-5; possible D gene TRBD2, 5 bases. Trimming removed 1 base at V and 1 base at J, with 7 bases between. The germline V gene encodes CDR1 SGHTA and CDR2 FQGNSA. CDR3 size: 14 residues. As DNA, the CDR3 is TGTGCCAGCAGCTTAGTAGCGAGCCAAGAGACCCAGTACTTC. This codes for CASSLVASQETQYF. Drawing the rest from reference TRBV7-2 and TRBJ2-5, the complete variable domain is GAGVSQSPSNKVTEKGKDVELRCDPISGHTALYWYRQSLGQGLEFLIYFQGNSAPDKSGLPSDRFSAERTGGSVSTLTIQRTQQEDSAVYLCASSLVASQETQYFGPGTRLLVL.

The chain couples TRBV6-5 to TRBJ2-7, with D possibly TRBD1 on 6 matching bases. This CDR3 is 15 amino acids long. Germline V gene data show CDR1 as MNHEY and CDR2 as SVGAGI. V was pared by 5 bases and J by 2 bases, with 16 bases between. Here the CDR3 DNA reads TGTGCCAGCAGTCTAACTCCGGACAGAACCTACGAGCAGTACTTC. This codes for CASSLTPDRTYEQYF.

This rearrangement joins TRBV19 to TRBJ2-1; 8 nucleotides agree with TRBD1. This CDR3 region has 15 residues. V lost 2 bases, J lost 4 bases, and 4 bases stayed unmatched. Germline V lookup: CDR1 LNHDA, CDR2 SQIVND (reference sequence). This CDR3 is CASSINRGIYNEQFF. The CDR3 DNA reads TGTGCCAGTAGTATAAACAGGGGGATATACAATGAGCAGTTCTTC.

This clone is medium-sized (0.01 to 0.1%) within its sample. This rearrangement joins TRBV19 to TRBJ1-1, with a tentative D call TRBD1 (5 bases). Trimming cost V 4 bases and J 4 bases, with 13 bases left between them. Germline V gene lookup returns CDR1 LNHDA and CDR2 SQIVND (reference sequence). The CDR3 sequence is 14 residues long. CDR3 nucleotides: TGTGCCAGTAGTACGTTCGGGGGTGTCACTGAAGCTTTCTTT. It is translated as CASSTFGGVTEAFF.

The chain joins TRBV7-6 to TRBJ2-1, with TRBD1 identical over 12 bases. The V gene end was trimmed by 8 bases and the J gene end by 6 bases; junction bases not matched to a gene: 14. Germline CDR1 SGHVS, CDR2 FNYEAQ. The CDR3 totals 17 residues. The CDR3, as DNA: TGTGCCAGCGGATCGCGGGACAGGGGGCCGGAGGGCAATGAGCAGTTCTTC. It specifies CASGSRDRGPEGNEQFF.

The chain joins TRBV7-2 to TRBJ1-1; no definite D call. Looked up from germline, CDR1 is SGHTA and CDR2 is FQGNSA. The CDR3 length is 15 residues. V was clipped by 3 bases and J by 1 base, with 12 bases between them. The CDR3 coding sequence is TGTGCCAGCAGCTTTGGACGGGGAACGAACACTGAAGCTTTCTTT. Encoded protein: CASSFGRGTNTEAFF.

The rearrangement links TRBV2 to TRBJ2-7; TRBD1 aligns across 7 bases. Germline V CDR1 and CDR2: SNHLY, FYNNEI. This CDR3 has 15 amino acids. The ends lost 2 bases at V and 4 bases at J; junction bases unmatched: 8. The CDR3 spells CASSEPRDSPYEQYF. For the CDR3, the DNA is TGTGCCAGCAGTGAACCCCGGGACAGTCCGTACGAGCAGTACTTC.

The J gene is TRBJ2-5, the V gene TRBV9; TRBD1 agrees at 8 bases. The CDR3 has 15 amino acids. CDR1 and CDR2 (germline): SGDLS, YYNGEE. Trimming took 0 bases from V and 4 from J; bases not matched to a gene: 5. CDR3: CASSVVQGGGETQYF. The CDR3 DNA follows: TGTGCCAGCAGCGTAGTACAGGGGGGAGGAGAGACCCAGTACTTC.